This T cell receptor beta chain emerged from a study of CD8 T cells in Susac syndrome. As for the study in general: There were Susac syndrome patients who were therapy-naive at blood draw, others on corticosteroids, and others on intravenous immunoglobulin alone.

Trimming cost V 2 bases and J 2 bases, with 13 bases left between them. Germline assignment: CDR1 SGHRS and CDR2 YFSETQ. The CDR3 runs 15 residues. The authors reverse transcribed about 0.5 to 1 ug RNA with random hexamers. In TCRdb, the immunoSEQ multiplex PCR reads were re-called with MiXCR into one record per CDR3 protein. The profile shows about 130,000 distinct CDR3 sequences, around 95% of them singletons. The chain carries TRBV5-1 and TRBJ1-1; D perhaps matches TRBD1 (6 bases). Sample: CD8+ T cells from PBMCs. This clonotype was sampled from a human donor with Susac syndrome. The CDR3 region has the DNA TGCGCCAGCAGCTTACGACAGGCGGATAACACTGAAGCTTTCTTT. As protein: CASSLRQADNTEAFF. Combining the CDR3 with reference TRBV5-1 and TRBJ1-1 gives the whole variable domain KAGVTQTPRYLIKTRGQQVTLSCSPISGHRSVSWYQQTPGQGLQFLFEYFSETQRNKGNFPGRFSGRQFSNSRSEMNVSTLELGDSALYLCASSLRQADNTEAFFGQGTRLTVV.